Listed here is a single T cell receptor beta chain. CDR3 length: 16 residues. TCRdb's copy holds only in-frame clones and misses some; the assay was immunoSEQ multiplex PCR. The table includes about 95,000 clones, roughly 87% detected once. Specified time point: pretreatment peripheral blood. The data stem from a study of PD-L1 blockade in urothelial cancer. This chain joins TRBV21-1 and TRBJ2-7; the D call in the table, TRBD2, was not verified against the DNA. TRBV21-1 is a pseudogene locus. This clonotype was obtained from a man aged 55 to 70 with urothelial cancer. Specimen: PBMCs, collected around atezolizumab (anti-PD-L1) treatment. In nucleotides, the CDR3 is TGTGCCAGCAGCAAAGGCCCGAGGGGGGGAGTCTACGAGCAGTACTTC. Translation: CASSKGPRGGVYEQYF.